Following are 27 T cell receptor beta chains from one sample sequenced in a study of CD8 T cells in ankylosing spondylitis. TCRdb independently ran MiXCR on the 5' RACE reads; one entry per CDR3 protein. The table has 200,000 to 250,000 distinct CDR3 sequences, about 11% seen once. Material for sequencing was blood, either unsorted or a sorted T cell fraction (not recorded which). All receptors derive from a male donor with ankylosing spondylitis or in good health (not recorded which).

This sequence joins TRBV7-2 and TRBJ1-3, with TRBD1 identical over 9 bases. The CDR3 is 15 residues long. With V trimmed by 2 bases and J by 2 bases, 1 base remained unmatched. Looked up from germline, CDR1 is SGHTA and CDR2 is FQGNSA. CDR3 in amino acids: CASSLRTGAGNTIYF. The CDR3, as DNA: TGTGCCAGCAGCTTAAGGACAGGGGCTGGAAACACCATATATTTT. Together with reference TRBV7-2 and TRBJ1-3, the CDR3 gives the full variable domain: GAGVSQSPSNKVTEKGKDVELRCDPISGHTALYWYRQSLGQGLEFLIYFQGNSAPDKSGLPSDRFSAERTGGSVSTLTIQRTQQEDSAVYLCASSLRTGAGNTIYFGEGSWLTVV.

Many counts were recorded for this clonotype. This rearrangement joins TRBV11-1 to TRBJ2-3; D may be TRBD1 (6 bases). Germline values: CDR1 SGHAT, CDR2 FQDESV (reference sequence). With 0 bases removed from V and 4 bases from J, the gap between germline ends came to 17 bases. The CDR3 length is 17 residues. The CDR3 is CASSLAGPGVFADTQYF. The DNA of the CDR3 is TGTGCCAGCAGCTTAGCGGGTCCAGGGGTCTTCGCAGATACGCAGTATTTT.

This clonotype was recorded many times. This chain links TRBV20-1 with TRBJ2-2; a possible D gene is TRBD2 (7 bases). Trimming stripped 3 bases from V and 4 bases from J, with 15 bases between. Germline V gene lookup returns CDR1 DFQATT and CDR2 SNEGSKA (reference sequence). The CDR3 covers 15 residues. DNA of the CDR3: TGCAGTGCTAGGAAAGGGGGGGCCGGCACCGGGGAGCTGTTTTTT. Translating it yields CSARKGGAGTGELFF.

This clonotype was recorded at least ten times. The rearrangement uses TRBV20-1 and TRBJ1-6, with D possibly being TRBD1 (5 bases). Between the trimmed V and J ends, which lost 0 bases and 0 bases, there was a span of 9 bases. Looked up from germline, CDR1 is DFQATT and CDR2 is SNEGSKA (reference sequence). The CDR3 has 16 amino acids. This CDR3 reads CSARDRGSSYNSPLHF. The CDR3 DNA follows: TGCAGTGCTAGAGATCGGGGGAGCTCCTATAATTCACCCCTCCACTTT.

This clonotype was detected many times. At one boundary the junction diverges from the germline segment, which might be a read error. This chain joins TRBV6-1 and TRBJ2-3, with a tentative D call TRBD2 (5 bases). Germline lookup yields CDR1 MNHNS and CDR2 SASEGT. CDR3 length: 14 residues. The CDR3 sequence: CASSETGSRDTQYF. CDR3 DNA: TGTGCCAGCAGTGAAACGGGGAGCAGAGATACGCAGTATTTT.

This clonotype was picked up many times. The chain couples TRBV4-2 to TRBJ2-7, with TRBD2 identical over 11 bases. Germline-derived CDR1 and CDR2 are LGHNA and YNFKEQ. This CDR3 is 17 amino acids long. With 5 bases clipped from V and 5 bases from J, the junction kept 14 bases outside the gene matches. The CDR3 is CASSYSTGTSGKDEQYF. The CDR3 coding sequence is TGTGCCAGCAGCTATTCAACAGGGACTAGCGGAAAGGACGAGCAGTACTTC.

This clonotype was counted ten times or more. This sequence joins TRBV10-2 and TRBJ2-3, with TRBD2 identical over 7 bases. J gave up 2 bases and V 7 bases, and 6 bases lay outside the gene matches. Germline-derived CDR1 and CDR2 are WSHSY and SAAADI. The length of the CDR3 is 14 residues. The CDR3 DNA sequence: TGCGCCAGCACCACAGCGGGGTACACAGATACGCAGTATTTT. This codes for CASTTAGYTDTQYF.

Ten or more counts support this clonotype. The chain couples TRBV7-9 to TRBJ1-1, with D possibly being TRBD1 (6 bases). The germline gives CDR1 SEHNR, CDR2 FQNEAQ (reference sequence). The V end was cut by 5 bases, the J end by 4 bases, with 14 bases between. CDR3 length: 14 amino acids. The CDR3 reads CASSGHREATEAFF. The CDR3 DNA is TGTGCCAGCAGCGGACACAGGGAGGCCACTGAAGCTTTCTTT.

This clonotype was recorded many times. The V gene is TRBV5-1, the J gene TRBJ2-7; D may correspond to TRBD1 or TRBD2 (5 bases each). Germline V CDR1 and CDR2: SGHRS, YFSETQ. CDR3 length: 15 residues. V lost 3 bases and J lost 3, with 16 bases in between. CDR3 in amino acids: CASSWDPGMGYEQYF. For the CDR3, the DNA is TGCGCCAGCAGCTGGGACCCAGGGATGGGCTACGAGCAGTACTTC.

A few counts support this clonotype. The chain is built from TRBV20-1 and TRBJ2-7; 9 positions match TRBD2. This CDR3 contains 15 residues. J was trimmed by 1 base and V by 5 bases; bases with no gene match: 9. Germline V gene data show CDR1 as DFQATT and CDR2 as SNEGSKA (reference sequence). CDR3 bases: TGCAGTGCTCAACGGCGGGGGGGATCGTCCTACGAGCAGTACTTC. This sequence encodes CSAQRRGGSSYEQYF.

There are many counts of this clonotype. The chain recombines TRBV7-2 with TRBJ1-1; 9 bases line up with TRBD1. The CDR3 is made up of 15 amino acids. Trimming cost V 3 bases and J 4 bases; bases outside gene matches: 6. Germline lookup yields CDR1 SGHTA and CDR2 FQGNSA. The CDR3 sequence is CASSFGQGYGTEAFF. The DNA of the CDR3 is TGTGCCAGCAGCTTCGGACAGGGGTACGGCACTGAAGCTTTCTTT.

This clonotype was seen ten or more times. The V and J genes are TRBV7-2 and TRBJ1-6; possible D gene TRBD1, 5 bases. Trimming shortened V by 4 bases and J by 7 bases, and 11 bases separated the two germline ends. Germline CDR1 is SGHTA and CDR2 is FQGNSA. CDR3 length equals 14 residues. CDR3 DNA: TGTGCCAGCAGCTCGGGACGGGAGAATTCACCCCTCCACTTT. Amino acid sequence: CASSSGRENSPLHF.

This clonotype was seen many times. The rearrangement joins TRBV20-1 to TRBJ2-3; 11 bases are a match to TRBD2. With V trimmed by 6 bases and J by 5 bases, 7 bases remained unmatched. The CDR3 extends over 14 amino acids. The germline CDR1 and CDR2 sequences are DFQATT and SNEGSKA (reference sequence). The CDR3 loop is CSANSGGAEDTQYF. The DNA for the CDR3 is TGCAGTGCAAATAGCGGGGGGGCCGAAGATACGCAGTATTTT.

This clonotype was picked up many times. The rearrangement joins TRBV20-1 to TRBJ2-1, with a tentative D call TRBD2 (5 bases). The CDR3 is 15 residues long. Germline assignment: CDR1 DFQATT and CDR2 SNEGSKA (reference sequence). V was pared by 3 bases and J by 6 bases, with 18 bases between. CDR3 amino acids: CSASIGGSYFNEQFF. CDR3 in DNA: TGCAGTGCTAGCATTGGCGGGTCTTACTTCAATGAGCAGTTCTTC.

This clonotype was observed at least ten times. This chain uses TRBV30 with TRBJ2-7; D is undetermined. The V gene lost 3 bases and the J gene lost 4 bases, with 7 bases spanning the gap. The CDR3 contains 11 residues. The germline CDR1 and CDR2 sequences are GTSNPN and SVGIG (reference sequence). Here the CDR3 DNA reads TGTGCCTGGAGCCCGCAATACGAGCAGTACTTC. It yields the protein CAWSPQYEQYF.

This clonotype was seen many times. The V gene is TRBV9, the J gene TRBJ2-5; 10 positions agree with TRBD2. Trimming removed 0 bases from V and 5 bases from J; junction bases left unmatched: 10. Looked up from germline, CDR1 is SGDLS and CDR2 is YYNGEE. This CDR3 is built from 17 residues. CDR3 coding DNA: TGTGCCAGCAGCGTAGGCGAGCGGGGGGGCTCTCGGGAGACCCAGTACTTC. This sequence encodes CASSVGERGGSRETQYF.

Ten or more counts support this clonotype. The rearrangement joins TRBV7-3 to TRBJ2-1; either TRBD1 or TRBD2 may supply D (5 bases each). The CDR3 is 15 residues long. Germline lookup yields CDR1 SGHTA and CDR2 FQGTGA. Deletions cut 4 bases from V and 1 base from J, with 11 bases between. CDR3 in amino acids: CASSSRDGSYNEQFF. The CDR3 DNA reads as TGTGCCAGCAGCTCTCGGGACGGATCCTACAATGAGCAGTTCTTC. Using reference TRBV7-3 and TRBJ2-1 for the parts outside the CDR3, the full variable domain is GAGVSQTPSNKVTEKGKYVELRCDPISGHTALYWYRQSLGQGPEFLIYFQGTGAADDSGLPNDRFFAVRPEGSVSTLKIQRTERGDSAVYLCASSSRDGSYNEQFFGPGTRLTVL.

This clonotype has a count of ten or more. The chain carries TRBV28 and TRBJ1-2; D remains unclear. Germline V lookup: CDR1 MDHEN, CDR2 SYDVKM. The CDR3 covers 12 residues. The V and J ends lost 8 bases and 3 bases respectively, with 10 bases between them. This CDR3 is CASYSPYYGYTF. The CDR3 DNA follows: TGTGCCAGCTATAGCCCCTACTATGGCTACACCTTC.

This clonotype came up a few times. This sequence joins TRBV5-5 and TRBJ2-3, with D maybe TRBD2 (5 bases). V dropped 4 bases and J dropped 2 bases, with 17 bases sitting between them. The germline V gene encodes CDR1 SGHKS and CDR2 YYEKEE (reference sequence). The length of the CDR3 is 16 residues. The DNA of the CDR3 is TGTGCCAGCAGCCCAAGCCCCGCCGGGGTCACAGATACGCAGTATTTT. Translation gives CASSPSPAGVTDTQYF.

The V and J genes are TRBV5-1 and TRBJ2-2; tentative D call: TRBD1 (6 bases). Trimming took off 3 bases at V and 1 base at J, with 10 bases between the two ends. CDR1 is SGHRS and CDR2 is YFSETQ in the germline V gene. The CDR3 has 15 residues. In nucleotides, the CDR3 is TGCGCCAGCAGCTCGGCGACAGGGAACACCGGGGAGCTGTTTTTT. This sequence encodes CASSSATGNTGELFF.

In this sample, this clonotype turned up many times. The J gene is TRBJ1-4, the V gene TRBV7-2, with D possibly TRBD1 on 6 matching bases. This CDR3 has 14 residues. The V end lost 4 bases, the J end lost 8 bases, and 14 bases lay between the germline ends. The germline V gene encodes CDR1 SGHTA and CDR2 FQGNSA. CDR3 in amino acids: CASSSGTRAEKLFF. The CDR3 coding sequence is TGTGCCAGCAGCTCCGGGACACGGGCCGAAAAACTGTTTTTT.

This clonotype was counted many times. DNA of the CDR3: TGTGCCAGCAGTCCCCTAGCGGGGGGGCGGGATGAGCAGTTCTTC. Its protein is CASSPLAGGRDEQFF. The V call is TRBV12-3 or TRBV12-4, the J call TRBJ2-1; 12 bases map to TRBD2. The V gene end was trimmed by 5 bases and the J gene end by 8 bases; junction bases not matched to a gene: 7. This CDR3 comprises 15 residues.

At least ten counts were recorded for this clonotype. The V gene is TRBV5-1, the J gene TRBJ2-7; tentative D call: TRBD1 (6 bases). The germline V and J ends were trimmed by 3 bases and 0 bases, with 13 bases remaining between them. Germline V gives CDR1 SGHRS, CDR2 YFSETQ. The CDR3 totals 15 residues. The CDR3 loop reads CASSSQGSSSYEQYF. As DNA, the CDR3 is TGCGCCAGCAGCTCACAGGGCTCCAGCTCCTACGAGCAGTACTTC.

This clonotype was seen many times. The chain recombines TRBV7-9 with TRBJ1-1; D gene unclear. The CDR3 is 12 amino acids. Germline V gene data show CDR1 as SEHNR and CDR2 as FQNEAQ (reference sequence). Trimming cost V 3 bases and J 6 bases, with 8 bases left between them. The CDR3 DNA sequence: TGTGCCAGCAGCTTCAGCAAAGCTGAAGCTTTCTTT. Protein: CASSFSKAEAFF.

This clonotype was detected only a few times. This chain uses TRBV7-2 with TRBJ2-2; 10 bases map to TRBD2. Trimming took 6 bases from V and 1 from J; bases not matched to a gene: 5. The CDR3 spans 16 residues. The germline V gene has CDR1 SGHTA and CDR2 FQGNSA. The CDR3 here is CASRVGLAVNTGELFF. CDR3 coding DNA: TGTGCCAGCAGGGTAGGACTAGCGGTGAACACCGGGGAGCTGTTTTTT. Supplemented by reference TRBV7-2 and TRBJ2-2, the full variable domain reads GAGVSQSPSNKVTEKGKDVELRCDPISGHTALYWYRQSLGQGLEFLIYFQGNSAPDKSGLPSDRFSAERTGGSVSTLTIQRTQQEDSAVYLCASRVGLAVNTGELFFGEGSRLTVL.

This clonotype was seen repeatedly, ten times or more. This rearrangement joins TRBV20-1 to TRBJ2-5; 12 bases fit TRBD2. Germline assignment: CDR1 DFQATT and CDR2 SNEGSKA (reference sequence). Germline trimming cut 6 bases from V and 4 bases from J; bases unmatched to any gene: 6. The CDR3 covers 14 residues. The CDR3 spells CSALAGGSLETQYF. The CDR3 DNA is TGCAGTGCCCTAGCGGGGGGGTCCCTAGAGACCCAGTACTTC.

There are many counts of this clonotype. This chain links TRBV12-3 or TRBV12-4 with TRBJ1-2, with 7 positions matching TRBD1. J lost 2 bases, V lost 7 bases, and 7 bases had no gene match. This CDR3 is 14 amino acids long. Here the CDR3 DNA reads TGTGCCAGCAAACCGACAGGGAGAAACTATGGCTACACCTTC. It encodes CASKPTGRNYGYTF.